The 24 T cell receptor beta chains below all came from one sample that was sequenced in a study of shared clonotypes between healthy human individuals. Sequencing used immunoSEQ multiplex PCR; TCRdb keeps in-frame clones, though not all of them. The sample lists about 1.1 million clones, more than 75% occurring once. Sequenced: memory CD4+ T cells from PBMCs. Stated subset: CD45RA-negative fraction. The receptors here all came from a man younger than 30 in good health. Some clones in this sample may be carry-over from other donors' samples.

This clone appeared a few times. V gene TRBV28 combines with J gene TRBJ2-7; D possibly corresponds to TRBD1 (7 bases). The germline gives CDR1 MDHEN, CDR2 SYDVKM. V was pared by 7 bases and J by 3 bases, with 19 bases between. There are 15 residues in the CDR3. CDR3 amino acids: CASTSGGTLNYEQYF. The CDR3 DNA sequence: TGTGCCAGCACCTCAGGGGGGACACTTAACTACGAGCAGTACTTC.

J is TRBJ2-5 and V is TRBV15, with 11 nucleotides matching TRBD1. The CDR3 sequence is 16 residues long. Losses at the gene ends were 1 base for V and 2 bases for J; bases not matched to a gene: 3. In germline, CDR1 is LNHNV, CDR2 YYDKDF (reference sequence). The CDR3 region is CATSRAGQGGQETQYF. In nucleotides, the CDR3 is TGTGCCACCAGCAGAGCGGGACAGGGGGGGCAAGAGACCCAGTACTTC.

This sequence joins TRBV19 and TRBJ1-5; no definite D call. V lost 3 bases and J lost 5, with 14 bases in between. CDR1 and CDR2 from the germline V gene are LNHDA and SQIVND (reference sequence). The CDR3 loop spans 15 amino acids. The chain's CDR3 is CASSIFGRQHQPQHF. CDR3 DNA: TGTGCCAGTAGTATCTTCGGCAGGCAGCATCAGCCCCAGCATTTT. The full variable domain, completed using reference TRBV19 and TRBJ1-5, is DGGITQSPKYLFRKEGQNVTLSCEQNLNHDAMYWYRQDPGQGLRLIYYSQIVNDFQKGDIAEGYSVSREKKESFPLTVTSAQKNPTAFYLCASSIFGRQHQPQHFGDGTRLSIL.

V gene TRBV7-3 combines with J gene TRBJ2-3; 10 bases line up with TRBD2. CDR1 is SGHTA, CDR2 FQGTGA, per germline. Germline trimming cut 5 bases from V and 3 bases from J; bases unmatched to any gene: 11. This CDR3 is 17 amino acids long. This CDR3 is CASSQSGAGGPTDTQYF. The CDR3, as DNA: TGTGCCAGCAGCCAGTCAGGAGCGGGAGGGCCGACAGATACGCAGTATTTT.

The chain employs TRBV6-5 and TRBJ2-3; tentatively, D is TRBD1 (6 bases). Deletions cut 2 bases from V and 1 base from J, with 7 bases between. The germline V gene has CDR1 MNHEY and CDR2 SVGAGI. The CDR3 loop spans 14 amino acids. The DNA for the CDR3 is TGTGCCAGCAGTTACGAGGGGGGCACAGATACGCAGTATTTT. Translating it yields CASSYEGGTDTQYF.

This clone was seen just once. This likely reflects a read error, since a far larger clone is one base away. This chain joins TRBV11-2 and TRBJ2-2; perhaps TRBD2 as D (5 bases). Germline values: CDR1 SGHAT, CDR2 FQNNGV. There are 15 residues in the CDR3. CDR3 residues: CASSLSGRNTGEPFF. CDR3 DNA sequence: TGTGCCAGCAGCCTGAGCGGTAGGAACACCGGGGAGCCGTTTTTT.

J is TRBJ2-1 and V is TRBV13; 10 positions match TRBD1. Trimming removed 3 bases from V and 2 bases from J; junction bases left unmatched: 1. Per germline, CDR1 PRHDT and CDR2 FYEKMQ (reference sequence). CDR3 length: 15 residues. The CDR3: CASSLTGGAYNEQFF. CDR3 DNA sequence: TGTGCCAGCAGCTTGACAGGGGGCGCCTACAATGAGCAGTTCTTC.

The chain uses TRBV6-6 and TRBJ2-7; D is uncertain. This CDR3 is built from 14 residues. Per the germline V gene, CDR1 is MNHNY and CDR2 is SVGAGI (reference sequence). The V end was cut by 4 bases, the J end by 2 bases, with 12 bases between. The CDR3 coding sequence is TGTGCCAGCAGTTCCATTGGGTCACCCTACGAGCAGTACTTC. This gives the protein CASSSIGSPYEQYF.

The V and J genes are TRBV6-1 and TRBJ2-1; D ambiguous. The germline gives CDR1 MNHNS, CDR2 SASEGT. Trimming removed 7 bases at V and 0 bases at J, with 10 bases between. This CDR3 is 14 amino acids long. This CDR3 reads CASTRTVSYNEQFF. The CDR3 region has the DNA TGTGCCAGCACTAGAACGGTCTCCTACAATGAGCAGTTCTTC.

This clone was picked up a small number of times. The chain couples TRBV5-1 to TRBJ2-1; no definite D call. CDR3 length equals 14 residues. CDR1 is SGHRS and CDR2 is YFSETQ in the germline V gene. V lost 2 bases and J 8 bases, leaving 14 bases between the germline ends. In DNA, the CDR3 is TGCGCCAGCAGCTTACTCATCTCGGGCGATGAGCAGTTCTTC. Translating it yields CASSLLISGDEQFF.

CDR3 region: CASSPGSNTGELFF. The CDR3 bases are TGTGCCAGCAGCCCCGGCTCAAACACCGGGGAGCTGTTTTTT. The gene calls are TRBV7-2 and TRBJ2-2; unclear D gene. The CDR3 consists of 14 residues. V gave up 5 bases and J gave up 2 bases, with 9 bases separating them. Germline V gives CDR1 SGHTA, CDR2 FQGNSA.

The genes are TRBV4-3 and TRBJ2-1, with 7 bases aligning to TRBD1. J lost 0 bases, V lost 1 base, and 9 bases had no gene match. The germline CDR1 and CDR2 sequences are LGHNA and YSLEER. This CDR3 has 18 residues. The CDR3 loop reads CASSQAPSGTDSYNEQFF. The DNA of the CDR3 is TGCGCCAGCAGCCAAGCCCCATCTGGGACAGACTCCTACAATGAGCAGTTCTTC.

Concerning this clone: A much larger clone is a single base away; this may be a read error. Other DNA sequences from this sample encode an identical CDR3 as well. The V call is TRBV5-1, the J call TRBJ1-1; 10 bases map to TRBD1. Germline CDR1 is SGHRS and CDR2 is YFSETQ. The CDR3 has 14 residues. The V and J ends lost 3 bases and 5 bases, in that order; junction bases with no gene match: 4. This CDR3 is CASSSRTGGTEAFF. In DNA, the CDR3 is TGCGCCAGCAGCTCACGGACAGGGGGGACTGAAGCTTTCTTT.

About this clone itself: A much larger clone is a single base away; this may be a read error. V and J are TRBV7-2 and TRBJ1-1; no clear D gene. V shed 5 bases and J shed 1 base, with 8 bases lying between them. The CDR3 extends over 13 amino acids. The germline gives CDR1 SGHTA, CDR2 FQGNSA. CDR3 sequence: CASSQGRNTEAFF. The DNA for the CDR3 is TGTGCCAGCAGCCAAGGAAGGAACACTGAAGCTTTCTTT.

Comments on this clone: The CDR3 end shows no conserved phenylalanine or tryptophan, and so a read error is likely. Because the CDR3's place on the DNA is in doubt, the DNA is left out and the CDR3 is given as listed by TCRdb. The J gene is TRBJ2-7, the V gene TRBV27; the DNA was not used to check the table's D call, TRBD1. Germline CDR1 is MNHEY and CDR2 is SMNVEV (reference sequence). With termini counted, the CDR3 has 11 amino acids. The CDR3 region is CASKNSGTRNN.

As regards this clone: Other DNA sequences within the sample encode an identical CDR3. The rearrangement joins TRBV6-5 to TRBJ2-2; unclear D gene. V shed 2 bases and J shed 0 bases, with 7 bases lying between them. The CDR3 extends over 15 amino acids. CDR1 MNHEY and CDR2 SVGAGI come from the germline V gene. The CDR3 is CASSYVAANTGELFF. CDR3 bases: TGTGCCAGCAGTTACGTAGCTGCGAACACCGGGGAGCTGTTTTTT.

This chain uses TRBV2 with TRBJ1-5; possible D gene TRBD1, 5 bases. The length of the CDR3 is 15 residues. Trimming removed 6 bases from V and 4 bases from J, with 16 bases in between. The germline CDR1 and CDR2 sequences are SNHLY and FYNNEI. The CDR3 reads CASSRRWGLNQPQHF. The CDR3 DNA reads TGTGCCAGCAGCCGCCGGTGGGGCCTAAATCAGCCCCAGCATTTT.

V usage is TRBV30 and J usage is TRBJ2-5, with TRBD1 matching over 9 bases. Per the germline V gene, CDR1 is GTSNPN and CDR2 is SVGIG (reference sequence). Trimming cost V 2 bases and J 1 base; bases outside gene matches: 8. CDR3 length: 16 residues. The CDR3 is CAWSSIDRGSQETQYF. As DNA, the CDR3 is TGTGCCTGGAGTTCAATCGACAGGGGGTCCCAAGAGACCCAGTACTTC.

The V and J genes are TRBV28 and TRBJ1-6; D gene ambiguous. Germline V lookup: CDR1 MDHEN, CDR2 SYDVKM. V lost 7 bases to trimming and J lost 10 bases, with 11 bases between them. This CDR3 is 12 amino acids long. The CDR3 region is CASKTAWSPLHF. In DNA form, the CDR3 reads TGTGCCAGCAAGACCGCTTGGTCACCCCTCCACTTT.

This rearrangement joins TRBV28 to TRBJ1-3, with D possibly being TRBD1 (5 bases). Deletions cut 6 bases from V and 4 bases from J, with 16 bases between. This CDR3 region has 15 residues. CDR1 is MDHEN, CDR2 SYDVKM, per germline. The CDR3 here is CASSLTGGGGNTIYF. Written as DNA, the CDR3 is TGTGCCAGCAGCTTGACCGGGGGAGGAGGAAACACCATATATTTT.

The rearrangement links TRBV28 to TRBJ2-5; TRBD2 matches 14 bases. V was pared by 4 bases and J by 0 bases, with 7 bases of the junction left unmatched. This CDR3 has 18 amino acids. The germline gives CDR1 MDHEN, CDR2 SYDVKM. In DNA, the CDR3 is TGTGCCAGCAGTTCCCCGGGACTAGCGGGAGCCTACCAAGAGACCCAGTACTTC. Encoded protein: CASSSPGLAGAYQETQYF.

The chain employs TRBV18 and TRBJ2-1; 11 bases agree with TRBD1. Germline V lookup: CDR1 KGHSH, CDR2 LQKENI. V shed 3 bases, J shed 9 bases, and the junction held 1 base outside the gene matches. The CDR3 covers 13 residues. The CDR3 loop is CASSPDRGREQFF. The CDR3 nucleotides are TGTGCCAGCTCACCGGACAGGGGGCGTGAGCAGTTCTTC.

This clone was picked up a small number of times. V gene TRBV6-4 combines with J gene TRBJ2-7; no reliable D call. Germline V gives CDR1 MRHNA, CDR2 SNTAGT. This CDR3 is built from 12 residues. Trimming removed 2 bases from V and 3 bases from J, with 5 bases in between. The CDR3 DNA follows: TGTGCCAGCAGTGACCCTTGCTACGAGCAGTACTTC. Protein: CASSDPCYEQYF.

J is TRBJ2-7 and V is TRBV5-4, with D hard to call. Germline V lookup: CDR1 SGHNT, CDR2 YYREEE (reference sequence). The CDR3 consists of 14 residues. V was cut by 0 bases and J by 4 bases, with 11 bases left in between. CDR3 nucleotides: TGTGCCAGCAGCTTGGGTGTATTGGGTTACGAGCAGTACTTC. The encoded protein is CASSLGVLGYEQYF.